This T cell receptor beta chain was captured by sequencing in a study of glioma-infiltrating T cells after dendritic cell vaccination. Here immunoSEQ multiplex PCR was the method, and the copy in TCRdb shows in-frame clones only, minus some. The profile shows 85,000 to 95,000 clones, around 86% of them singletons. V was cut by 6 bases and J by 0 bases, with 6 bases left in between. The CDR3 has 13 residues. Germline CDR1 and CDR2: SNHLY and FYNNEI. The TCR was taken from a human donor with glioblastoma. The sample consisted of blood, taken before dendritic cell vaccination. The V gene is TRBV2, the J gene TRBJ1-5; no firm D call. The CDR3 sequence: CASRQFSNQPQHF. The DNA for the CDR3 is TGTGCCAGCAGACAGTTTAGCAATCAGCCCCAGCATTTT.